A single T cell receptor (beta chain) is shown here with its context. The antigen is unknown. This record comes from a study of T cells in Graves' hyperthyroidism and ophthalmopathy. Study results and limitations: The majority of expanded thyroid clonotypes above 0.001 also appeared in blood. Ophthalmopathy cases were set apart from stable hyperthyroidism by a 13 V-J model.

Amplification of TCR beta CDR3 regions used RNA as the template. During a first-round RT-PCR of the TCR CDR3, the HTBI primer set was used. One entry per CDR3 protein, called by TCRdb with MiXCR from the multiplex PCR reads. The data show around 350,000 distinct CDR3 sequences, just under 25% seen once. The study based diagnoses on clinical symptoms, serum thyroxine and TRAb, thyroid ultrasound and orbital computed tomography. The sample taken for sequencing was blood. The clonotype comes from a middle-aged man with Graves' hyperthyroidism.

The CDR3 spells CASRLEVTSNTGELFF. The CDR3 DNA reads as TGTGCCAGCAGACTAGAGGTTACATCGAACACCGGGGAGCTGTTTTTT. This chain uses TRBV2 with TRBJ2-2; the D gene is possibly TRBD2 (5 bases). The germline V gene has CDR1 SNHLY and CDR2 FYNNEI. V was shortened by 6 bases and J by 0 bases, with 14 bases between the two germline ends. The CDR3 is 16 amino acids.